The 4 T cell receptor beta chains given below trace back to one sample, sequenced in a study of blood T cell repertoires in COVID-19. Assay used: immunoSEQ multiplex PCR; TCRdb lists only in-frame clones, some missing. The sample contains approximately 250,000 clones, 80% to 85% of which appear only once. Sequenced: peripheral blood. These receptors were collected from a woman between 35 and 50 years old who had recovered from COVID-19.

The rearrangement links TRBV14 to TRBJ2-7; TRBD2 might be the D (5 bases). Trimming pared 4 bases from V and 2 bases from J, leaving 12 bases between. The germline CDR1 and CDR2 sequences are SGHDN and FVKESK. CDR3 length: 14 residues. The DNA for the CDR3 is TGTGCCAGCAGCCCTGACTACTTAGCCTACGAGCAGTACTTC. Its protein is CASSPDYLAYEQYF.

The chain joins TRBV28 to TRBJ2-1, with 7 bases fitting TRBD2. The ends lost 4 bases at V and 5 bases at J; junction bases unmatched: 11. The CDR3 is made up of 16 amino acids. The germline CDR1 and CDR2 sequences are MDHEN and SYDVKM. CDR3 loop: CASSWDSAGLHNEQFF. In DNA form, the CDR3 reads TGTGCCAGCAGTTGGGACTCAGCGGGGTTGCACAATGAGCAGTTCTTC. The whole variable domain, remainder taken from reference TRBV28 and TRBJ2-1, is DVKVTQSSRYLVKRTGEKVFLECVQDMDHENMFWYRQDPGLGLRLIYFSYDVKMKEKGDIPEGYSVSREKKERFSLILESASTNQTSMYLCASSWDSAGLHNEQFFGPGTRLTVL.

CDR3 region: CASSPRQGVTGELFF. In nucleotides, the CDR3 is TGTGCCAGCAGCCCGCGACAGGGGGTTACCGGGGAGCTGTTTTTT. This sequence joins TRBV7-2 and TRBJ2-2; the match to TRBD1 covers 9 bases. The CDR3 extends over 15 amino acids. Germline CDR1 reads SGHTA; CDR2 reads FQGNSA. V was pared by 5 bases and J by 5 bases, with 6 bases of the junction left unmatched.

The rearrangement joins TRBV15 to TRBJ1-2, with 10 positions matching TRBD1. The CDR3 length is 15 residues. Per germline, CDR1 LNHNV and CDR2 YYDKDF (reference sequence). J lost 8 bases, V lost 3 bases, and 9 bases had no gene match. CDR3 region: CATSRTVGTGEGYTF. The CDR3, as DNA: TGTGCCACCAGCAGGACCGTCGGGACAGGGGAAGGCTACACCTTC. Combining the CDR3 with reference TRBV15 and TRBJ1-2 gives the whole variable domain DAMVIQNPRYQVTQFGKPVTLSCSQTLNHNVMYWYQQKSSQAPKLLFHYYDKDFNNEADTPDNFQSRRPNTSFCFLDIRSPGLGDTAMYLCATSRTVGTGEGYTFGSGTRLTVV.